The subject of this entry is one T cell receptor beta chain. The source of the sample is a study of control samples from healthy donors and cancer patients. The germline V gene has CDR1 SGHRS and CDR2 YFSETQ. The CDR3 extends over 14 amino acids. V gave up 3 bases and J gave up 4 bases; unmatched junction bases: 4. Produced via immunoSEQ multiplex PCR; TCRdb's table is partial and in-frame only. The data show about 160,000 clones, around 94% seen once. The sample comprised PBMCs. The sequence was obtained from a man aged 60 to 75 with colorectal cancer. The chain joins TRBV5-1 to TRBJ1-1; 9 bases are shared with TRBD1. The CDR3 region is CASSWGQGPTEAFF. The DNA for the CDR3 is TGCGCCAGCAGCTGGGGACAGGGCCCCACTGAAGCTTTCTTT.